The 20 T cell receptor beta chains in this list originate from one sample, sequenced in a study of spatial heterogeneity in lung cancer. Via MiXCR, TCRdb re-called the 5' RACE reads, giving one row per CDR3 protein. Of tens of thousands of distinct CDR3 sequences in the sample, about 11% were seen once. Indicated time point: blood at routine non-recurrence follow-up after resection. This specimen was PBMCs, taken at follow-up. The origin of the receptors is a male donor with early-stage non-small cell lung cancer.

This clonotype occurred a few times. This chain links TRBV28 with TRBJ1-2, with 7 bases identical to TRBD1. J was trimmed by 4 bases and V by 6 bases; bases with no gene match: 5. The CDR3 totals 13 residues. Germline V gene lookup returns CDR1 MDHEN and CDR2 SYDVKM. CDR3: CASSLTGFYGYTF. CDR3 nucleotides: TGTGCCAGCAGCCTGACAGGGTTCTATGGCTACACCTTC.

The CDR3 DNA is TGTGCCAGCAGCTTGAACCCAGAGAACACTGAAGCTTTCTTT. It translates to CASSLNPENTEAFF. This chain connects TRBV7-2 to TRBJ1-1; D is ambiguous. The germline CDR1 and CDR2 sequences are SGHTA and FQGNSA. The CDR3 consists of 14 residues. V dropped 3 bases and J dropped 1 base, with 9 bases sitting between them. The variable domain in full, completed from reference TRBV7-2 and TRBJ1-1, reads GAGVSQSPSNKVTEKGKDVELRCDPISGHTALYWYRQSLGQGLEFLIYFQGNSAPDKSGLPSDRFSAERTGGSVSTLTIQRTQQEDSAVYLCASSLNPENTEAFFGQGTRLTVV.

This clonotype was counted many times. The chain has TRBV13 and TRBJ2-3; 7 bases map to TRBD2. This CDR3 spans 17 amino acids. The ends lost 2 bases at V and 1 base at J; junction bases unmatched: 9. Per germline, CDR1 PRHDT and CDR2 FYEKMQ (reference sequence). The CDR3 DNA sequence: TGTGCCAGCAGCTTAATTTCCGGGGGGAAAGGCACAGATACGCAGTATTTT. Translated: CASSLISGGKGTDTQYF.

The chain joins TRBV9 to TRBJ1-2, with 7 bases that match TRBD1. Germline V gene data show CDR1 as SGDLS and CDR2 as YYNGEE. This CDR3 contains 14 residues. Trimming at V came to 0 bases and at J to 5 bases, leaving 4 bases not matched to a gene. In nucleotides, the CDR3 is TGTGCCAGCAGCGTAGGGGACAGAAGTTATGGCTACACCTTC. The encoded protein is CASSVGDRSYGYTF.

J is TRBJ2-2 and V is TRBV12-3 or TRBV12-4; possible D gene TRBD1, 6 bases. This CDR3 is 18 amino acids long. Trimming shortened V by 0 bases and J by 4 bases, and 18 bases separated the two germline ends. The CDR3 protein is CASSLALILGQITGELFF. Here the CDR3 DNA reads TGTGCCAGCAGTTTAGCCCTGATTTTGGGACAAATCACCGGGGAGCTGTTTTTT.

This clonotype was seen at least ten times. The genes are TRBV2 and TRBJ1-2; D remains unclear. The CDR3 is made up of 13 amino acids. Per germline, CDR1 SNHLY and CDR2 FYNNEI. Trimming removed 5 bases from V and 3 bases from J, with 10 bases in between. The CDR3 sequence is CASSSDNDYGYTF. CDR3 bases: TGTGCCAGCAGTAGCGACAACGACTATGGCTACACCTTC.

This clonotype appeared a few times. The chain employs TRBV7-9 and TRBJ1-2; a possible D gene is TRBD1 (5 bases). Germline V gene lookup returns CDR1 SEHNR and CDR2 FQNEAQ (reference sequence). Trimming left V 6 bases short and J 4 bases short, with 15 bases between. The CDR3 is made up of 14 amino acids. CDR3 sequence: CASRGRRVSYGYTF. The CDR3 DNA reads TGTGCCAGCAGGGGACGCAGGGTTTCCTATGGCTACACCTTC.

This sequence joins TRBV7-3 and TRBJ1-1, with TRBD1 identical over 9 bases. The CDR3 length is 14 residues. V was clipped by 0 bases and J by 5 bases; unmatched bases: 1. The germline CDR1 and CDR2 sequences are SGHTA and FQGTGA. For the CDR3, the DNA is TGTGCCAGCAGCTTAACCGGACAGGGGACTGAAGCTTTCTTT. It is translated as CASSLTGQGTEAFF.

A word on this clonotype: This may arise from a read error, as a much more abundant clone is one base away. This chain joins TRBV7-3 and TRBJ1-1; possibly TRBD1 for D (5 bases). The CDR3 totals 13 residues. The germline V gene encodes CDR1 SGHTA and CDR2 FQGTGA. The CDR3: CVTSRDVDTEAFF. As DNA, the CDR3 is TGTGTCACCTCCCGGGACGTCGACACTGAAGCTTTCTTT.

This chain connects TRBV29-1 to TRBJ1-1; D ambiguous. V lost 2 bases and J 0 bases, leaving 7 bases between the germline ends. This CDR3 is built from 13 residues. Germline assignment: CDR1 SQVTM and CDR2 ANQGSEA. The CDR3 nucleotides read TGCAGCGTTGAAACGCAAATGAACACTGAAGCTTTCTTT. Its translation is CSVETQMNTEAFF.

This clonotype was seen repeatedly, ten times or more. V gene TRBV20-1 combines with J gene TRBJ2-5, with D possibly being TRBD2 (6 bases). The germline CDR1 and CDR2 sequences are DFQATT and SNEGSKA (reference sequence). Trimming cost V 0 bases and J 0 bases, with 17 bases left between them. CDR3 length equals 17 residues. The DNA of the CDR3 is TGCAGTGCTAGAGATAAATCGTCGGCGGGATACCAAGAGACCCAGTACTTC. Protein sequence: CSARDKSSAGYQETQYF.

The J gene is TRBJ2-7, the V gene TRBV7-2; D gene uncertain. V was trimmed by 0 bases and J by 5 bases, leaving 5 bases between them. The CDR3 loop spans 12 amino acids. CDR1 SGHTA and CDR2 FQGNSA come from the germline V gene. CDR3 loop: CASSLALHEQYF. In DNA, the CDR3 is TGTGCCAGCAGCTTAGCTCTCCACGAGCAGTACTTC.

This clonotype came up many times. This chain uses TRBV27 with TRBJ2-7, with D possibly TRBD1 on 6 matching bases. With 5 bases removed from V and 4 bases from J, the gap between germline ends came to 15 bases. The CDR3 runs 14 residues. The germline V gene encodes CDR1 MNHEY and CDR2 SMNVEV (reference sequence). CDR3 protein: CASSRLSQGYEQYF. The DNA of the CDR3 is TGTGCCAGCAGTCGCCTATCACAGGGATACGAGCAGTACTTC.

This clonotype has more than one count but fewer than ten. The chain uses TRBV5-4 and TRBJ2-1; D may be TRBD1 (6 bases). CDR1 and CDR2 from the germline V gene are SGHNT and YYREEE (reference sequence). The CDR3 has 13 amino acids. V was trimmed by 0 bases and J by 6 bases, leaving 7 bases between them. CDR3 sequence (DNA): TGTGCCAGCAGCTTGGACAGGGCCAATGAGCAGTTCTTC. Translation gives CASSLDRANEQFF.

At least ten counts were recorded for this clonotype. This rearrangement joins TRBV12-3 or TRBV12-4 to TRBJ2-2; TRBD1 is a possible D gene (6 bases). Trimming left V 2 bases short and J 7 bases short, with 14 bases between. The CDR3 is 15 amino acids. The CDR3 sequence: CASSLPGGAFGELFF. The CDR3 DNA reads as TGTGCCAGCAGTTTACCTGGGGGCGCGTTCGGGGAGCTGTTTTTT.

The chain combines TRBV20-1 with TRBJ2-6; TRBD2 agrees at 7 bases. CDR1 is DFQATT and CDR2 is SNEGSKA in the germline V gene (reference sequence). CDR3 length: 16 amino acids. The CDR3 region has the DNA TGCAGCGCCCCTAACAGAGGCGGGAGTTTAGCCAACGTCCTGACTTTC. Amino acid sequence: CSAPNRGGSLANVLTF.

This clonotype has only one observation. This may stem from a read error, because a much larger clone lies one nucleotide away. The chain carries TRBV29-1 and TRBJ2-3; D unresolved. V lost 7 bases and J 3 bases, leaving 11 bases between the germline ends. CDR3 length: 12 residues. CDR1 is SQVTM, CDR2 ANQGSEA, per germline. This CDR3 is CSAALRTDTQYF. DNA of the CDR3: TGCAGCGCTGCATTACGGACAGATACGCAGTATTTT.

The V and J genes are TRBV5-5 and TRBJ2-7, with a possible D match to TRBD2 (5 bases). Trimming pared 4 bases from V and 0 bases from J, leaving 8 bases between. The CDR3 sequence is 13 residues long. Germline CDR1 is SGHKS and CDR2 is YYEKEE (reference sequence). CDR3 DNA sequence: TGTGCCAGCAGCCTCGGGGTCTCCTACGAGCAGTACTTC. Residues: CASSLGVSYEQYF. Full variable domain (remainder filled in from reference TRBV5-5 and TRBJ2-7): DAGVTQSPTHLIKTRGQQVTLRCSPISGHKSVSWYQQVLGQGPQFIFQYYEKEERGRGNFPDRFSARQFPNYSSELNVNALLLGDSALYLCASSLGVSYEQYFGPGTRLTVT.

V usage is TRBV6-2 or TRBV6-3 and J usage is TRBJ2-7, with TRBD2 matching 10 bases. The CDR3 covers 15 residues. CDR1 is MNHEY and CDR2 is SVGEGT in the germline V gene. V was clipped by 0 bases and J by 3 bases; unmatched bases: 2. CDR3 sequence: CASSYSSSGSYEQYF. In DNA form, the CDR3 reads TGTGCCAGCAGTTACTCCTCTAGCGGGAGCTACGAGCAGTACTTC.

This sequence joins TRBV29-1 and TRBJ2-1; TRBD1 might be the D (5 bases). The CDR3 sequence is 12 residues long. The ends were cut back, 3 bases at V and 4 bases at J, with 7 bases in the middle. Germline V CDR1 and CDR2: SQVTM, ANQGSEA. The CDR3 DNA is TGCAGCGTTGATAAGGGGTACAATGAGCAGTTCTTC. Translating gives CSVDKGYNEQFF.